This is a list of T cell receptor beta chains from one sample in a study of graft-versus-host responses after intestinal transplantation. Sequencing used immunoSEQ multiplex PCR; TCRdb keeps in-frame clones, though not all of them. The table shows some 86,000 clones, with over 80% occurring only once. No antigen has been identified for these receptors. Source: unstimulated CD8+ T cells sorted from spleen or lymph node cells, taken before intestinal transplant. These receptors all come from a human donor who received an intestinal transplant. Both conserved end residues are part of each CDR3. A D gene is named only where the DNA matches it firmly. Rows may omit the clone size; those that give it use once, few, many or a size class.

d_gene | j_gene | abundance | v_gene | CDR3aa | CDR3nt
NA | TRBJ2-7 | few | TRBV5-4 | CASSQELGLYEQYF | TGTGCCAGCAGCCAAGAGTTAGGCCTCTACGAGCAGTACTTC
NA | TRBJ1-5 | NA | TRBV10-3 | CAISEGGLNQPQHF | TGTGCCATCAGTGAGGGAGGGTTGAATCAGCCCCAGCATTTT
NA | TRBJ2-7 | NA | TRBV27 | CASKSSGEQYF | TGTGCCAGTAAATCGTCGGGCGAGCAGTACTTC
NA | TRBJ1-3 | NA | TRBV5-4 | CASSPFSGGDTMYF | TGTGCCAGCAGCCCCTTCTCGGGGGGAGACACCATGTATTTT
NA | TRBJ2-1 | NA | TRBV5-1 | CASSLAPRAGSYNEQFF | TGCGCCAGCAGCTTAGCTCCGAGAGCAGGGAGTTACAATGAGCAGTTCTTC
TRBD2 | TRBJ2-7 | NA | TRBV27 | CASSPASGGAAYEQYF | TGTGCCAGCAGTCCCGCCAGCGGGGGGGCCGCCTACGAGCAGTACTTC
NA | TRBJ2-1 | NA | TRBV29-1 | CSALETGEQFF | TGCAGCGCCTTGGAAACGGGTGAGCAGTTCTTC
NA | TRBJ2-3 | NA | TRBV5-6 | CASSLVMGDTDTQYF | TGTGCCAGCAGCTTGGTTATGGGCGACACAGATACGCAGTATTTT
NA | TRBJ2-7 | once | TRBV2 | CASRGAAVRYEQYF | TGTGCCAGCAGGGGCGCGGCGGTGCGCTACGAGCAGTACTTC
NA | TRBJ2-3 | NA | TRBV11-2 | CASSLREPADTQYF | TGTGCCAGCAGCTTGCGAGAACCGGCAGATACGCAGTATTTT
NA | TRBJ1-4 | NA | TRBV4-1 | CASSQGLVRELFF | TGCGCCAGCAGCCAAGGTCTTGTCCGGGAACTGTTTTTT
NA | TRBJ2-3 | NA | TRBV5-6 | CASTPGGIPDTQYF | TGTGCCAGCACTCCTGGGGGGATTCCAGATACGCAGTATTTT
NA | TRBJ2-7 | NA | TRBV27 | CASSPHKGGTRTYEQYF | TGTGCCAGCAGTCCCCACAAAGGGGGGACACGGACCTACGAGCAGTACTTC
NA | TRBJ1-2 | NA | TRBV7-3 | CASSLEAGNYGYTF | TGTGCCAGCAGCTTAGAGGCAGGGAACTATGGCTACACCTTC
NA | TRBJ1-4 | few | TRBV4-1 | CASSQGGRDEKLFF | TGCGCCAGCAGCCAAGGGGGCAGGGACGAAAAACTGTTTTTT
TRBD1 | TRBJ1-2 | once | TRBV25-1 | CASSEYLGQTYGYTF | TGTGCCAGCAGTGAATATTTGGGACAGACTTATGGCTACACCTTC
NA | TRBJ2-7 | NA | TRBV29-1 | CSVEQEGYEQYF | TGCAGCGTAGAGCAGGAGGGCTACGAGCAGTACTTC
NA | TRBJ1-3 | NA | TRBV9 | CASSVGGGVFADTIYF | TGTGCCAGCAGCGTAGGGGGAGGGGTATTCGCGGACACCATATATTTT
TRBD1 | TRBJ1-6 | once | TRBV5-6 | CASSLEDRGTPLHF | TGTGCCAGCAGCTTGGAAGACAGGGGTACGCCCCTCCACTTT
NA | TRBJ2-1 | once | TRBV19 | CASSVDGYNEQFF | TGTGCCAGTAGTGTGGACGGTTACAATGAGCAGTTCTTC
NA | TRBJ1-5 | NA | TRBV6-1 | CASSEEVGYGNQPQHF | TGTGCCAGCAGTGAAGAGGTCGGCTACGGCAATCAGCCCCAGCATTTT
TRBD2 | TRBJ2-5 | NA | TRBV10-2 | CASSGQLAGVKETQYF | TGCGCCAGCAGTGGACAACTAGCGGGGGTAAAAGAGACCCAGTACTTC
TRBD1 | TRBJ1-2 | NA | TRBV9 | CASSTTGRGYTF | TGTGCCAGCAGCACGACAGGGAGAGGCTACACCTTC
NA | TRBJ2-7 | NA | TRBV21-1 | CASSKVGTSGGAVYEQYF | TGTGCCAGCAGCAAAGTGGGGACTAGCGGGGGGGCCGTCTACGAGCAGTACTTC
NA | TRBJ2-7 | NA | TRBV15 | CATSRGVPDGISYEQYF | TGTGCCACCAGCAGAGGGGTACCGGACGGAATCTCCTACGAGCAGTACTTC
NA | TRBJ2-1 | NA | TRBV7-3 | CASSFWSWSGEQFF | TGTGCCAGCAGCTTTTGGAGTTGGTCGGGTGAGCAGTTCTTC
NA | TRBJ1-3 | NA | TRBV7-7 | CASSFSREDTIYF | TGTGCCAGCAGCTTTTCCAGGGAAGACACCATATATTTT
TRBD1 | TRBJ2-3 | NA | TRBV5-4 | CASSLWGQGPDTQYF | TGTGCCAGCAGCTTGTGGGGACAGGGGCCAGATACGCAGTATTTT
NA | TRBJ1-3 | NA | TRBV7-6 | CASSPSPAGEGNTIYF | TGTGCCAGCAGCCCCTCCCCGGCAGGCGAGGGAAACACCATATATTTT
NA | TRBJ2-7 | NA | TRBV5-4 | CASRILRLGRRQRFF | TGTGCCAGCAGGATCCTCCGGCTCGGACGACGACAGCGATTCTTC
TRBD2 | TRBJ2-7 | NA | TRBV5-6 | CASSCRDGGSYEQYF | TGTGCCAGCAGCTGCCGGGACGGGGGGTCCTACGAGCAGTACTTC
NA | TRBJ2-1 | NA | TRBV5-1 | CASSLADLSNEQFF | TGCGCCAGCAGCTTAGCCGACTTGTCTAATGAGCAGTTCTTC
NA | TRBJ1-1 | NA | TRBV2 | CASLRDEEDTEAFF | TGTGCCAGCTTAAGGGACGAGGAGGACACTGAAGCTTTCTTT
NA | TRBJ2-7 | NA | TRBV5-4 | CASSPRGDAYEQYF | TGTGCCAGCAGTCCCAGGGGCGATGCCTACGAGCAGTACTTC
TRBD2 | TRBJ2-7 | NA | TRBV4-1 | CASSQEGTSGAYEQYF | TGCGCCAGCAGCCAAGAAGGGACTAGCGGGGCCTACGAGCAGTACTTC
NA | TRBJ1-1 | few | TRBV2 | CASIGIEAFF | TGTGCCAGCATAGGAATAGAAGCTTTCTTT
NA | TRBJ1-6 | NA | TRBV7-7 | CASNPAGTVNSPLHF | TGTGCCAGCAACCCAGCTGGGACCGTGAATTCACCCCTCCACTTT
NA | TRBJ2-1 | NA | TRBV9 | CASSVDFGYSYNEQFF | TGTGCCAGCAGCGTAGATTTCGGATACTCCTACAATGAGCAGTTCTTC
NA | TRBJ2-7 | NA | TRBV29-1 | CSVRALSYEQYF | TGCAGCGTCCGGGCCCTCTCCTACGAGCAGTACTTC
NA | TRBJ2-7 | NA | TRBV27 | CASSTQGGDEQYF | TGTGCCAGCAGTACACAGGGAGGGGACGAGCAGTACTTC
NA | TRBJ2-7 | once | TRBV4-1 | CASNSGNEQYF | TGCGCCAGCAATTCGGGAAACGAGCAGTACTTC
NA | TRBJ2-5 | NA | TRBV29-1 | CSVEDSLGWGDETQYF | TGCAGCGTTGAAGATTCCTTGGGTTGGGGGGATGAGACCCAGTACTTC
TRBD1 | TRBJ1-2 | NA | TRBV19 | CASSIRSRHVDRDRNYGYTF | TGTGCCAGTAGTATCAGGAGTCGCCACGTAGACAGGGACCGTAACTATGGCTACACCTTC
NA | TRBJ2-2 | once | TRBV7-2 | CASSLVGIRRNTGELFF | TGTGCCAGCAGCTTAGTCGGTATCCGGCGGAACACCGGGGAGCTGTTTTTT
NA | TRBJ1-5 | NA | TRBV6-5 | CASSLGPNQPQHF | TGTGCCAGCAGCCTCGGTCCGAATCAGCCCCAGCATTTT
TRBD2 | TRBJ2-7 | NA | TRBV13 | CASSGTRVYEQYF | TGTGCCAGCTCCGGGACTAGGGTCTACGAGCAGTACTTC
TRBD1 | TRBJ1-4 | NA | TRBV19 | CASSIWTGGGRNEKLFF | TGTGCCAGTAGTATCTGGACAGGGGGCGGCCGGAATGAAAAACTGTTTTTT
TRBD2 | TRBJ2-3 | NA | TRBV9 | CASSEGLAGGLSTDTQYF | TGTGCCAGCAGCGAGGGACTAGCGGGAGGGCTGTCCACAGATACGCAGTATTTT
TRBD2 | TRBJ2-5 | NA | TRBV28 | CASSGLAGMETQYF | TGTGCCAGCAGTGGACTAGCGGGAATGGAGACCCAGTACTTC
NA | TRBJ2-2 | NA | TRBV6-5 | CASSYQLTAAGELFF | TGTGCCAGCAGTTACCAACTAACGGCTGCCGGGGAGCTGTTTTTT
NA | TRBJ2-7 | NA | TRBV5-4 | CASSLDWAGFSYEQYF | TGTGCCAGCAGCTTGGACTGGGCGGGGTTTTCCTACGAGCAGTACTTC
TRBD1 | TRBJ2-1 | NA | TRBV28 | CATRGQGAINEQFF | TGTGCCACGAGGGGACAGGGGGCCATCAATGAGCAGTTCTTC
NA | TRBJ2-7 | once | TRBV15 | CATSRESDSYEQYF | TGTGCCACCAGCAGAGAATCAGATTCCTACGAGCAGTACTTC
NA | TRBJ2-5 | NA | TRBV2 | CASSGDPIKETQYF | TGTGCCAGCAGTGGGGACCCGATTAAGGAGACCCAGTACTTC
TRBD1 | TRBJ2-3 | NA | TRBV29-1 | CSMRPGQGPDTQYF | TGCAGCATGCGTCCGGGACAGGGCCCAGATACGCAGTATTTT
TRBD2 | TRBJ2-7 | NA | TRBV27 | CASSTRYPLKREMAYEQYF | TGTGCCAGCAGTACCCGATACCCCCTGAAGCGGGAGATGGCCTACGAGCAGTACTTC
NA | TRBJ1-2 | NA | TRBV5-6 | CASSLQMTGGYTF | TGTGCCAGCAGCTTACAGATGACGGGCGGCTACACCTTC
TRBD1 | TRBJ2-1 | NA | TRBV9 | CASSPWTGNSYNEQFF | TGTGCCAGCAGCCCCTGGACAGGGAATTCTTACAATGAGCAGTTCTTC
TRBD1 | TRBJ2-5 | NA | TRBV6-5 | CASTRTGDETQYF | TGTGCCAGCACCCGGACAGGGGACGAGACCCAGTACTTC